The present T cell receptor beta chain was sequenced within a study of preoperative IRX-2 immunotherapy in early breast cancer. Described treatment: preoperative locoregional IRX-2 cytokine immunotherapy. Profiled with immunoSEQ multiplex PCR; TCRdb holds only in-frame clones, not every one. The sample lists around 88,000 clones; just over 85% were seen once. Germline lookup yields CDR1 GTSNPN and CDR2 SVGIG (reference sequence). The CDR3 loop spans 17 amino acids. The V gene end was trimmed by 0 bases and the J gene end by 6 bases; junction bases not matched to a gene: 17. The J gene is TRBJ2-7, the V gene TRBV30; 7 bases are a match to TRBD2. The sample in question was tumor tissue, obtained after IRX-2 immunotherapy. This TCR derives from a human donor with breast cancer. The CDR3 loop is CAWSVHGTTPSLGEQYF. The CDR3, as DNA: TGTGCCTGGAGTGTGCACGGGACTACCCCTTCCCTGGGCGAGCAGTACTTC.